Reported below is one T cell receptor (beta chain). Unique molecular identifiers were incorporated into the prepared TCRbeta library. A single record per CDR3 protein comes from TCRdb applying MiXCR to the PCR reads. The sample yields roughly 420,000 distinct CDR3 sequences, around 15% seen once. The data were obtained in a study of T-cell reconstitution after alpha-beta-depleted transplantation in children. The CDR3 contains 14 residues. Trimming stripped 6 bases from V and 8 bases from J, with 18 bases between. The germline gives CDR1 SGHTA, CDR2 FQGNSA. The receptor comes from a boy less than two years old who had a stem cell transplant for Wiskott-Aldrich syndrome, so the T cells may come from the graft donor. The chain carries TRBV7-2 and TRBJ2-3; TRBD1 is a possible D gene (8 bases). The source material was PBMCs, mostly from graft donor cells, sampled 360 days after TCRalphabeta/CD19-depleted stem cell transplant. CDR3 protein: CASRSGTTGGTQYF. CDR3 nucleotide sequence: TGTGCCAGCAGGTCCGGGACTACAGGGGGTACGCAGTATTTT.